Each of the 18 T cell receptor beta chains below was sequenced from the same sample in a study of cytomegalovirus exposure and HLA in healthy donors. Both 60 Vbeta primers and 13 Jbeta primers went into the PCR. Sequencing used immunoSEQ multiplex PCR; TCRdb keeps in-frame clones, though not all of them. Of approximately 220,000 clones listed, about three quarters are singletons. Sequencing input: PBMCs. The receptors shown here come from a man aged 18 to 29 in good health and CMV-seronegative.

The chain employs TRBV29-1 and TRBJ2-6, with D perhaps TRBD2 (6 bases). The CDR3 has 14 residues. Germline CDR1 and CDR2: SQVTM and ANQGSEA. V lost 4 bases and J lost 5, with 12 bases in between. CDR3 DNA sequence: TGCAGCGTTGGGGAGGCGGGTCGGGCCAACGTCCTGACTTTC. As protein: CSVGEAGRANVLTF.

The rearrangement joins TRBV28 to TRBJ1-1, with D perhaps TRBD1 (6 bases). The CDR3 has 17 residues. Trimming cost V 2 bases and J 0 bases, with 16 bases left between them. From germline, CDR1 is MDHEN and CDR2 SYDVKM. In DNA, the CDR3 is TGTGCCAGCAGTTTAAGTCCTCGGACAGTTTTGAACACTGAAGCTTTCTTT. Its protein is CASSLSPRTVLNTEAFF. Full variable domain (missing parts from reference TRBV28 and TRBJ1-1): DVKVTQSSRYLVKRTGEKVFLECVQDMDHENMFWYRQDPGLGLRLIYFSYDVKMKEKGDIPEGYSVSREKKERFSLILESASTNQTSMYLCASSLSPRTVLNTEAFFGQGTRLTVV.

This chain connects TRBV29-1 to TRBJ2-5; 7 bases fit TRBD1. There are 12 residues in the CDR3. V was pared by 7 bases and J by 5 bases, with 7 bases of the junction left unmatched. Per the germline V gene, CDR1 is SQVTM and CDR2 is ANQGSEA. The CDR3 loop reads CSGRQGRETQYF. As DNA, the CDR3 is TGCAGCGGGAGACAGGGTAGGGAGACCCAGTACTTC.

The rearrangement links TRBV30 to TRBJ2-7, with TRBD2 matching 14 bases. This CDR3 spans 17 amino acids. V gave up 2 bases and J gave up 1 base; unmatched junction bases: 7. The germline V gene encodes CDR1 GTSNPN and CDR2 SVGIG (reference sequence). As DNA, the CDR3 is TGTGCCTGGAGTCCAGGACTAGCGGGGGGCCCGTCCTACGAGCAGTACTTC. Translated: CAWSPGLAGGPSYEQYF.

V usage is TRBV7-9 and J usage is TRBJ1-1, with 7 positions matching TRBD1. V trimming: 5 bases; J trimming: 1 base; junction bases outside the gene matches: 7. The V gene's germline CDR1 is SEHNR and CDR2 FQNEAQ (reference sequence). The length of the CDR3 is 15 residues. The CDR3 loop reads CASSASTGRNTEAFF. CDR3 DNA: TGTGCCAGCAGCGCCTCGACAGGGAGGAACACTGAAGCTTTCTTT.

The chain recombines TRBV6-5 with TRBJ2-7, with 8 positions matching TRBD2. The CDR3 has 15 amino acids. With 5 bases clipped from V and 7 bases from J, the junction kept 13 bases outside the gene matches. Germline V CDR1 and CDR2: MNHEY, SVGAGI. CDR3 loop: CASSQLGAGGREQYF. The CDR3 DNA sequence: TGTGCCAGCAGTCAACTCGGGGCGGGGGGTCGGGAGCAGTACTTC.

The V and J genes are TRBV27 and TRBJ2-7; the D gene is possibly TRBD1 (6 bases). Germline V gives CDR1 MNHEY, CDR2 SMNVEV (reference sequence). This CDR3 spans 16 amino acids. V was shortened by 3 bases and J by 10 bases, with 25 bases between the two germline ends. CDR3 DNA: TGTGCCAGCAGTTTGACCTCGGGCAGGGGAACTACTCGACAGTACTTC. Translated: CASSLTSGRGTTRQYF.

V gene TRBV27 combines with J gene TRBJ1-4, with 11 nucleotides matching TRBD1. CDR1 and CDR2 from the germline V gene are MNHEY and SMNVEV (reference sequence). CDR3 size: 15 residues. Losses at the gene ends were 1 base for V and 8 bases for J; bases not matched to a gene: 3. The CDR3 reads CASSLLGTGGEKLFF. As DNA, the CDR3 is TGTGCCAGCAGTTTATTGGGGACAGGGGGAGAAAAACTGTTTTTT.

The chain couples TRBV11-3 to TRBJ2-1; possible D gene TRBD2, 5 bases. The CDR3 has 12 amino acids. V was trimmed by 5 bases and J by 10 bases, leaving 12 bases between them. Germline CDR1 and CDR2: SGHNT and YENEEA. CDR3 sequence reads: CASSASGDEQFF. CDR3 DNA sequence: TGTGCCAGCAGCGCGAGCGGAGACGAGCAGTTCTTC.

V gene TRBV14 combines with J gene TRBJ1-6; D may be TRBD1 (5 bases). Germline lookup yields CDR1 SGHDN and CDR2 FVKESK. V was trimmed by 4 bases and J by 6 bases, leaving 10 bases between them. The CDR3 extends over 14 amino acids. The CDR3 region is CASSLQGGNSPLHF. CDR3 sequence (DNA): TGTGCCAGCAGCCTGCAGGGCGGTAATTCACCCCTCCACTTT. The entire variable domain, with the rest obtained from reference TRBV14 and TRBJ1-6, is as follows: EAGVTQFPSHSVIEKGQTVTLRCDPISGHDNLYWYRRVMGKEIKFLLHFVKESKQDESGMPNNRFLAERTGGTYSTLKVQPAELEDSGVYFCASSLQGGNSPLHFGNGTRLTVT.

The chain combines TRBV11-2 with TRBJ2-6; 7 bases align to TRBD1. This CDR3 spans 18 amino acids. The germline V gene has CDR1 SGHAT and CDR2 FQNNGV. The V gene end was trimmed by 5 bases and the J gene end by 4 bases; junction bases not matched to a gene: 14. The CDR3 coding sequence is TGTGCCAGCAGCAATAGCCGGGACAGAATCCCCGGGGCCAACGTCCTGACTTTC. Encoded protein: CASSNSRDRIPGANVLTF.

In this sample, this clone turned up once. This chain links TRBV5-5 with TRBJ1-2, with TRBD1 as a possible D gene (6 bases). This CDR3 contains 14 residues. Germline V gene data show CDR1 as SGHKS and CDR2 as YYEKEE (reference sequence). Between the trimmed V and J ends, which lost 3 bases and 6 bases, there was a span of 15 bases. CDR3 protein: CASSYKGGHNGYTF. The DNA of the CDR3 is TGTGCCAGCAGCTATAAAGGGGGTCATAATGGCTACACCTTC.

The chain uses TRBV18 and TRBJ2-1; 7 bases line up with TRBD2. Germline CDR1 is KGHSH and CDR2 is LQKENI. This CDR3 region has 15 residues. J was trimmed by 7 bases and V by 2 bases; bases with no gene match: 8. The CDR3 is CASSPFGGGGNEQFF. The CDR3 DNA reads TGTGCCAGCTCACCATTTGGCGGGGGAGGAAATGAGCAGTTCTTC.

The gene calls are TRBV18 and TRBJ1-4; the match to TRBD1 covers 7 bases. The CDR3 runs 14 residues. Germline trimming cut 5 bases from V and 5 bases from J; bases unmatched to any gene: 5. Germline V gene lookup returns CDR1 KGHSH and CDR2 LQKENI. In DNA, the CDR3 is TGTGCCAGCTCAGGGACAGCCCCGAATGAAAAACTGTTTTTT. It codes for CASSGTAPNEKLFF.

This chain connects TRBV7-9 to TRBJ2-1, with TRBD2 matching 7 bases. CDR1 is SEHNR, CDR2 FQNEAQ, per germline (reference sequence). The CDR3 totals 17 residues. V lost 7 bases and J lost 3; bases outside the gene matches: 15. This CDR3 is CASKSGGGAWDYNEQFF. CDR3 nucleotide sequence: TGTGCCAGCAAGTCCGGGGGAGGGGCCTGGGACTACAATGAGCAGTTCTTC.

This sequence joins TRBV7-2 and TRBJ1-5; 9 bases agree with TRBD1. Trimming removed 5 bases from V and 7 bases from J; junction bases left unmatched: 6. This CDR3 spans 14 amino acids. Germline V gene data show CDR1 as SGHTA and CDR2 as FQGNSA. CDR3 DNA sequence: TGTGCCAGCAGCCTACAGGGGGCGGAACAGCCCCAGCATTTT. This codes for CASSLQGAEQPQHF.

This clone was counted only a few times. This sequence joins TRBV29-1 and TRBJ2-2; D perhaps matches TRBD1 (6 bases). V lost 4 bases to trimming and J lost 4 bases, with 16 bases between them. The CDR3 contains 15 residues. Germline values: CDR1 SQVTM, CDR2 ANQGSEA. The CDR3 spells CSVGNQGPATGELFF. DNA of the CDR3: TGCAGCGTTGGGAACCAGGGGCCGGCCACCGGGGAGCTGTTTTTT.

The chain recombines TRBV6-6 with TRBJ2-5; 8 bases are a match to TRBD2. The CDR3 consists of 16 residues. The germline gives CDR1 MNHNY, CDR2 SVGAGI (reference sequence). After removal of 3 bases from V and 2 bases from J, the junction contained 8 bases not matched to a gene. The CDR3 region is CASSYGGREVQETQYF. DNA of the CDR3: TGTGCCAGCAGTTATGGTGGGCGGGAGGTGCAAGAGACCCAGTACTTC.